This T cell receptor beta chain was sequenced for a study of long-term antiretroviral therapy in people with HIV. Researchers report immunoSEQ v3.0 was run at survey level. The assay was immunoSEQ multiplex PCR, and TCRdb's table has in-frame clones only and misses some. Of about 43,000 clones in the sample, 86% were seen once. This TCR was recovered from a woman aged 45-59 years with HIV. Here the sequenced sample was unsorted PBMCs, taken 0.1 years before starting antiretroviral therapy.

CDR3 region: CASSPSIGVRGSYEQYF. CDR3 nucleotide sequence: TGTGCCAGCAGCCCTTCAATCGGCGTAAGGGGGTCCTACGAGCAGTACTTC. This chain links TRBV5-5 with TRBJ2-7; maybe TRBD1 (6 bases). This CDR3 has 17 residues. Germline V gene data show CDR1 as SGHKS and CDR2 as YYEKEE (reference sequence). V was shortened by 4 bases and J by 1 base, with 21 bases between the two germline ends. Complete variable domain (other parts from reference TRBV5-5 and TRBJ2-7): DAGVTQSPTHLIKTRGQQVTLRCSPISGHKSVSWYQQVLGQGPQFIFQYYEKEERGRGNFPDRFSARQFPNYSSELNVNALLLGDSALYLCASSPSIGVRGSYEQYFGPGTRLTVT.